One and the same sample provided the 32 T cell receptor beta chains below, sequenced in a study of response to subunit inactivated influenza vaccine (dated by TCRdb to the late 2010s). Library preparation used RT-PCR. The sequencer was an Illumina HiSeq 2500. TCRdb reprocessing: public reads trimmed at Q25 with fastp, clones called with MiXCR, in-frame beta chains kept. CDR3 protein sequences are deduplicated, and each keeps its most common genes and DNA. Recorded for this sample are approximately 490,000 distinct CDR3 sequences; around 7.7% of them occurred a single time. Of the sample, less than 15% is held by the ten largest clones. The sample here was PBMCs from blood, taken around 2 years after vaccination. Source of these receptors: a man aged 50-75 years who received an inactivated influenza vaccine. Donor details come from another sample of the same person, matched by shared clones.

This clonotype was detected only a few times. The gene calls are TRBV28 and TRBJ2-1; D unclear. Germline-derived CDR1 and CDR2 are MDHEN and SYDVKM. This CDR3 contains 10 residues. Trimming took 6 bases from V and 5 from J, leaving 2 bases between them. DNA for the CDR3: TGTGCCAGCAGCGACAATGAGCAGTTCTTC. This encodes CASSDNEQFF. Based on the CDR3 plus reference TRBV28 and TRBJ2-1, the full variable domain is DVKVTQSSRYLVKRTGEKVFLECVQDMDHENMFWYRQDPGLGLRLIYFSYDVKMKEKGDIPEGYSVSREKKERFSLILESASTNQTSMYLCASSDNEQFFGPGTRLTVL.

This clonotype was observed a few times. The V call is TRBV29-1, the J call TRBJ1-3, with unresolved D. The V and J ends lost 6 bases and 0 bases respectively, with 12 bases between them. CDR1 and CDR2 from the germline V gene are SQVTM and ANQGSEA. The CDR3 spans 14 residues. CDR3 residues: CSVEDRFSGNTIYF. The CDR3 DNA is TGCAGCGTCGAGGACCGGTTCTCTGGAAACACCATATATTTT.

The chain recombines TRBV24-1 with TRBJ2-3; TRBD2 is a possible D gene (5 bases). Germline lookup yields CDR1 KGHDR and CDR2 SFDVKD. Trimming pared 3 bases from V and 1 base from J, leaving 16 bases between. This CDR3 is 17 amino acids long. CDR3 loop: CATSDTRLREGTDTQYF. CDR3 in DNA: TGTGCCACCAGTGATACCAGACTGAGGGAAGGCACAGATACGCAGTATTTT.

The table lists this clonotype with a few counts. J is TRBJ2-6 and V is TRBV29-1; 9 bases map to TRBD1. The CDR3 consists of 14 residues. The V and J ends lost 7 bases and 2 bases, in that order; junction bases with no gene match: 3. Looked up from germline, CDR1 is SQVTM and CDR2 is ANQGSEA. In DNA, the CDR3 is TGCAGCGCCGGGGACAGGGCTGGGGCCAACGTCCTGACTTTC. Amino acids: CSAGDRAGANVLTF. The variable domain in full, with the rest retrieved from reference TRBV29-1 and TRBJ2-6, is SAVISQKPSRDICQRGTSLTIQCQVDSQVTMMFWYRQQPGQSLTLIATANQGSEATYESGFVIDKFPISRPNLTFSTLTVSNMSPEDSSIYLCSAGDRAGANVLTFGAGSRLTVL.

The chain uses TRBV18 and TRBJ2-1; 9 bases line up with TRBD2. The CDR3 is made up of 16 amino acids. The germline V gene has CDR1 KGHSH and CDR2 LQKENI. V lost 2 bases, J lost 4 bases, and 6 bases stayed unmatched. CDR3: CASSPGASGVYNEQFF. CDR3 DNA sequence: TGTGCCAGCTCACCAGGCGCTAGCGGGGTGTACAATGAGCAGTTCTTC.

The chain is built from TRBV15 and TRBJ2-7; no definite D call. There are 15 residues in the CDR3. The V end was cut by 0 bases, the J end by 0 bases, with 9 bases between. Germline loops: CDR1 LNHNV, CDR2 YYDKDF (reference sequence). CDR3 amino acids: CATSRDAGDSYEQYF. CDR3 nucleotides: TGTGCCACCAGCAGAGATGCAGGCGACTCCTACGAGCAGTACTTC.

This clonotype was counted only a few times. The rearrangement links TRBV12-3 or TRBV12-4 to TRBJ1-4; D possibly corresponds to TRBD1 (5 bases). Trimming took 4 bases from V and 5 from J, leaving 14 bases between them. The CDR3 spans 15 residues. The chain's CDR3 is CASSSPHRRNEKLFF. The CDR3 nucleotides are TGTGCCAGCAGTTCCCCTCACAGGCGGAATGAAAAACTGTTTTTT.

In DNA form, the CDR3 reads TGCAGTGCACCAGGACAGCCCGGGGAGCTGTTTTTT. This encodes CSAPGQPGELFF. The genes are TRBV20-1 and TRBJ2-2; D is possibly TRBD1 (6 bases). Germline values: CDR1 DFQATT, CDR2 SNEGSKA (reference sequence). Trimming pared 6 bases from V and 6 bases from J, leaving 11 bases between. The CDR3 consists of 12 residues.

This clonotype has just a few counts. CDR3 amino acids: CASRSETQYF. The CDR3 region has the DNA TGTGCCAGCAGGAGCGAGACCCAGTACTTC. The V gene is TRBV12-3 or TRBV12-4, the J gene TRBJ2-5, with no clear D. The CDR3 spans 10 residues. The germline V and J ends were trimmed by 6 bases and 5 bases, with 4 bases remaining between them.

The rearrangement joins TRBV4-1 to TRBJ1-5, with D uncertain. From germline, CDR1 is MGHRA and CDR2 YSYEKL. V lost 0 bases and J lost 7, with 13 bases in between. This CDR3 is 15 amino acids long. In DNA, the CDR3 is TGCGCCAGCAGCCAAGATGGGCAGGAGAGACAGCCCCAGCATTTT. Encoded protein: CASSQDGQERQPQHF.

This clonotype was detected many times. The rearrangement joins TRBV12-3 or TRBV12-4 to TRBJ2-7; no firm D call. This CDR3 region has 15 residues. Trimming stripped 3 bases from V and 3 bases from J, with 15 bases between. CDR3 DNA sequence: TGTGCCAGCAGTTTTAGGCTGTTTGGTTTCTACGAGCAGTACTTC. Amino acid sequence: CASSFRLFGFYEQYF.

This clonotype was seen a few times. The chain combines TRBV20-1 with TRBJ1-1, with TRBD1 matching over 7 bases. The CDR3 length is 16 residues. Trimming removed 0 bases from V and 1 base from J; junction bases left unmatched: 8. Germline V CDR1 and CDR2: DFQATT, SNEGSKA (reference sequence). CDR3 region: CSARERDSSPNTEAFF. CDR3 DNA: TGCAGTGCTAGAGAGAGGGACAGCTCACCGAACACTGAAGCTTTCTTT.

This clonotype was detected a few times. The chain uses TRBV10-3 and TRBJ1-5; 11 bases are a match to TRBD1. This CDR3 comprises 14 residues. Trimming removed 10 bases from V and 4 bases from J; junction bases left unmatched: 6. The germline V gene encodes CDR1 ENHRY and CDR2 SYGVKD. The CDR3 coding sequence is TGTGCCAGCTGGGACAGGGGGAGTAATCAGCCCCAGCATTTT. It codes for CASWDRGSNQPQHF.

This clonotype has ten or more counts. The gene calls are TRBV5-1 and TRBJ2-5; possible D gene TRBD2, 6 bases. The CDR3 totals 15 residues. CDR1 SGHRS and CDR2 YFSETQ come from the germline V gene. With 3 bases removed from V and 5 bases from J, the gap between germline ends came to 17 bases. The CDR3 here is CASSWGNAGMETQYF. Written as DNA, the CDR3 is TGCGCCAGCAGCTGGGGAAACGCGGGGATGGAGACCCAGTACTTC.

This clonotype was recorded a few times. V gene TRBV20-1 combines with J gene TRBJ2-1, with 9 bases that match TRBD2. Germline loops: CDR1 DFQATT, CDR2 SNEGSKA (reference sequence). J gave up 5 bases and V 3 bases, and 5 bases lay outside the gene matches. CDR3 size: 14 residues. The CDR3 bases are TGCAGTGCTAGGGGACTAGCTCTACACAATGAGCAGTTCTTC. This encodes CSARGLALHNEQFF.

The chain employs TRBV5-1 and TRBJ2-1; a weak D match, TRBD2 (5 bases). Germline lookup yields CDR1 SGHRS and CDR2 YFSETQ. The germline V and J ends were trimmed by 4 bases and 3 bases, with 8 bases remaining between them. The CDR3 covers 13 residues. CDR3 amino acids: CASSRGYYNEQFF. CDR3 DNA: TGCGCCAGCAGCCGGGGATACTACAATGAGCAGTTCTTC.

The chain carries TRBV7-9 and TRBJ1-2; D is perhaps TRBD1 (6 bases). The V end lost 4 bases, the J end lost 0 bases, and 15 bases lay between the germline ends. The germline V gene has CDR1 SEHNR and CDR2 FQNEAQ (reference sequence). The CDR3 extends over 16 amino acids. This CDR3 is CASSSTIRQANYGYTF. CDR3 DNA sequence: TGTGCCAGCAGCTCAACTATCCGACAGGCTAACTATGGCTACACCTTC.

Note on this clonotype: This may arise from a read error, as a much more abundant clone is one base away. V usage is TRBV29-1 and J usage is TRBJ2-3; D is uncertain. From germline, CDR1 is SQVTM and CDR2 ANQGSEA. The CDR3 spans 11 residues. CDR3 loop: CSVLTLDTQDF. The CDR3 coding sequence is TGCAGCGTTCTTACATTAGATACGCAGGATTTT.

This clonotype has more than one count but fewer than ten. V is TRBV5-1 and J is TRBJ2-1; D gene unclear. The CDR3 has 15 amino acids. Per the germline V gene, CDR1 is SGHRS and CDR2 is YFSETQ. V shed 0 bases and J shed 4 bases, with 11 bases lying between them. The CDR3 loop reads CASSLAVGEYNEQFF. The CDR3 DNA is TGCGCCAGCAGCTTGGCCGTGGGCGAATACAATGAGCAGTTCTTC.

The chain is built from TRBV20-1 and TRBJ2-7; TRBD1 is a possible D gene (6 bases). From germline, CDR1 is DFQATT and CDR2 SNEGSKA (reference sequence). The CDR3 covers 11 residues. The CDR3 loop reads CAGAGVGEQYF. For the CDR3, the DNA is TGCGCCGGGGCAGGGGTGGGCGAGCAGTACTTC.

The V and J genes are TRBV20-1 and TRBJ2-7, with TRBD2 matching 13 bases. Trimming at V came to 5 bases and at J to 4 bases, leaving 2 bases not matched to a gene. CDR1 DFQATT and CDR2 SNEGSKA come from the germline V gene (reference sequence). The CDR3 contains 13 residues. CDR3: CSAQTSGRYEQYF. DNA for the CDR3: TGCAGTGCTCAGACTAGCGGGAGGTACGAGCAGTACTTC.

This clonotype showed up many times. The gene calls are TRBV6-2 or TRBV6-3 and TRBJ2-1; a weak D match, TRBD2 (6 bases). CDR3 length: 15 residues. CDR1 is MNHEY and CDR2 is SVGEGT in the germline V gene. The germline V and J ends were trimmed by 2 bases and 7 bases, with 15 bases remaining between them. In DNA form, the CDR3 reads TGTGCCAGCAGTTACCTTCTAAATCGGGGGAATGAGCAGTTCTTC. Translation gives CASSYLLNRGNEQFF.

The chain couples TRBV28 to TRBJ2-2, with TRBD2 matching 9 bases. The V and J ends lost 1 base and 0 bases, in that order; junction bases with no gene match: 6. The length of the CDR3 is 18 residues. Germline V CDR1 and CDR2: MDHEN, SYDVKM. The CDR3 nucleotides read TGTGCCAGCAGTTTATACCCGGGACTAGCAGCGAACACCGGGGAGCTGTTTTTT. Its translation: CASSLYPGLAANTGELFF.

This clonotype was counted ten times or more. The chain carries TRBV6-1 and TRBJ2-7, with D unresolved. Germline values: CDR1 MNHNS, CDR2 SASEGT. With 6 bases removed from V and 2 bases from J, the gap between germline ends came to 20 bases. The length of the CDR3 is 16 residues. Written as DNA, the CDR3 is TGTGCCAGCAGAACGGAACGGATGGCGCCGACCTACGAGCAGTACTTC. It translates to CASRTERMAPTYEQYF.

A few counts support this clonotype. The chain employs TRBV12-3 or TRBV12-4 and TRBJ1-6; tentatively, D is TRBD1 (5 bases). The CDR3 is made up of 15 amino acids. V was clipped by 8 bases and J by 1 base, with 12 bases between them. DNA of the CDR3: TGTGCCAGCGCCTGGGGGTATTCCTATAATTCACCCCTCCACTTT. It yields the protein CASAWGYSYNSPLHF.

The chain couples TRBV15 to TRBJ1-1; TRBD1 might be the D (5 bases). V was trimmed by 1 base and J by 2 bases, leaving 8 bases between them. Germline CDR1 and CDR2: LNHNV and YYDKDF (reference sequence). The CDR3 loop spans 14 amino acids. As DNA, the CDR3 is TGTGCCACCAGCAGAGTGGGGGACAACACTGAAGCTTTCTTT. It codes for CATSRVGDNTEAFF. Supplemented by reference TRBV15 and TRBJ1-1, the full variable domain reads DAMVIQNPRYQVTQFGKPVTLSCSQTLNHNVMYWYQQKSSQAPKLLFHYYDKDFNNEADTPDNFQSRRPNTSFCFLDIRSPGLGDTAMYLCATSRVGDNTEAFFGQGTRLTVV.

The gene calls are TRBV5-1 and TRBJ2-7, with 10 bases matching TRBD1. The germline V gene encodes CDR1 SGHRS and CDR2 YFSETQ. Germline trimming cut 5 bases from V and 0 bases from J; bases unmatched to any gene: 5. The CDR3 has 15 residues. CDR3 sequence (DNA): TGCGCCAGCAGTCCGCGACAGGGGGCCTCCTACGAGCAGTACTTC. Its translation: CASSPRQGASYEQYF.

This clonotype was seen a few times. The gene calls are TRBV3-1 and TRBJ2-3, with 8 bases matching TRBD2. This CDR3 is 17 amino acids long. Unmatched junction bases numbered 10, after V lost 4 bases and J lost 1 base. The V gene's germline CDR1 is LGHDT and CDR2 YNNKEL (reference sequence). The CDR3 nucleotides are TGTGCCAGCAGCCGTTCGGGAGCGGGAGTTCGCACAGATACGCAGTATTTT. It translates to CASSRSGAGVRTDTQYF.

The chain combines TRBV4-1 with TRBJ1-5, with D hard to call. CDR3 size: 15 residues. From germline, CDR1 is MGHRA and CDR2 YSYEKL. The V gene lost 5 bases and the J gene lost 8 bases, with 19 bases spanning the gap. DNA of the CDR3: TGCGCCAGCAGCTCTATCCGGCTGCCGTTGGAGCCCCAGCATTTT. Translated: CASSSIRLPLEPQHF.

The chain carries TRBV6-2 or TRBV6-3 and TRBJ2-7; 7 bases align to TRBD1. This CDR3 region has 16 residues. Germline lookup yields CDR1 MNHEY and CDR2 SVGEGT. V lost 6 bases and J lost 3; bases outside the gene matches: 14. The CDR3: CASRKQGTAYLYEQYF. Written as DNA, the CDR3 is TGTGCCAGCAGGAAACAGGGGACGGCCTATCTCTACGAGCAGTACTTC.

This clonotype occurred a few times. This rearrangement joins TRBV28 to TRBJ2-7; TRBD2 is a possible D gene (6 bases). Trimming left V 5 bases short and J 2 bases short, with 19 bases between. Germline lookup yields CDR1 MDHEN and CDR2 SYDVKM. The CDR3 length is 16 residues. The CDR3 DNA follows: TGTGCCAGCAGTGGGGCACGGGGGTCTAGAGCCTACGAGCAGTACTTC. Translation: CASSGARGSRAYEQYF.

This clonotype was seen more than once but under ten times. The CDR3 loop reads CASSDSYGYTF. CDR3 DNA sequence: TGTGCCAGCAGTGACAGCTATGGCTACACCTTC. The rearrangement uses TRBV6-1 and TRBJ1-2, with D unclear. Trimming took off 3 bases at V and 4 bases at J, with 3 bases between the two ends. The CDR3 is made up of 11 amino acids. Germline CDR1 MNHNS, CDR2 SASEGT.